This T cell receptor beta chain was identified in a study of T cell repertoires in cytomegalovirus infection. The overall study: An indication of both CMV infection and matching HLA type came from public TCR beta signatures.

With 1 base removed from V and 3 bases from J, the gap between germline ends came to 13 bases. Germline V lookup: CDR1 SGHAT, CDR2 FQNNGV. This CDR3 is built from 16 residues. From the reads, TCRdb called clonotypes with MiXCR, one entry per CDR3 protein. Of about 700,000 distinct CDR3 sequences listed, around 31% were seen once; the top ten hold roughly 20%. Concerning this clonotype itself: As yet, its antigen is unknown.

Specimen: cultured PBMCs, collected from culture after CMV antigen stimulation. This TCR came from a human donor in good health (CMV status not recorded). Some clones in this sample may be carry-over from other donors' samples. This chain connects TRBV11-2 to TRBJ2-4; unclear D gene. CDR3 DNA sequence: TGTGCCAGCAGCTTAGCAGGTGGCCTGGGCAAAAACATTCAGTACTTC. Its translation is CASSLAGGLGKNIQYF.